Below are 23 T cell receptor beta chains sequenced from a single sample in a study of blood T cell repertoires in COVID-19. Generated by immunoSEQ multiplex PCR, the TCRdb table keeps only in-frame clones and is missing some. The sample contains under 400,000 clones, around nine tenths of which appear only once. Sequenced: PBMCs or T cells enriched from blood (not recorded which). The source is a woman aged 25 to 39 who had been exposed to COVID-19.

This clone was found a few times. Other DNA sequences in the same sample also yield this CDR3. The rearrangement uses TRBV7-3 and TRBJ2-1, with D possibly TRBD2 on 5 matching bases. The CDR3 extends over 15 amino acids. V was shortened by 1 base and J by 3 bases, with 10 bases between the two germline ends. Germline CDR1 reads SGHTA; CDR2 reads FQGTGA. The CDR3 is CASSLISGSYNEQFF. CDR3 nucleotides: TGTGCCAGCAGCTTAATCTCGGGGAGCTACAATGAGCAGTTCTTC.

This chain links TRBV18 with TRBJ1-2, with D tentatively TRBD1 (5 bases). This CDR3 is built from 14 residues. The germline V gene has CDR1 KGHSH and CDR2 LQKENI. V lost 3 bases, J lost 4 bases, and 12 bases lay in between. For the CDR3, the DNA is TGTGCCAGCTCACCGACAGATGAGGTCTATGGCTACACCTTC. Translation: CASSPTDEVYGYTF.

The chain links TRBV9 to TRBJ2-1; 9 bases line up with TRBD2. Germline trimming cut 1 base from V and 4 bases from J; bases unmatched to any gene: 15. Per the germline V gene, CDR1 is SGDLS and CDR2 is YYNGEE. CDR3 length: 19 residues. The CDR3 region is CASSVNGVVGGRGYNEQFF. In DNA form, the CDR3 reads TGTGCCAGCAGCGTAAATGGGGTTGTCGGCGGGAGGGGATACAATGAGCAGTTCTTC.

The genes are TRBV5-4 and TRBJ2-1, with D maybe TRBD2 (6 bases). V was trimmed by 4 bases and J by 5 bases, leaving 13 bases between them. The germline V gene encodes CDR1 SGHNT and CDR2 YYREEE (reference sequence). The CDR3 is 14 residues long. The CDR3 DNA reads TGTGCCAGCAGCGGAGAACTAGCAGACAATGAGCAGTTCTTC. It encodes CASSGELADNEQFF.

Only one count was recorded for this clone. Different DNA sequences within this sample yield the same CDR3. The chain has TRBV7-3 and TRBJ2-2; D is undetermined. Trimming shortened V by 0 bases and J by 1 base, and 3 bases separated the two germline ends. The CDR3 spans 14 residues. CDR1 and CDR2 (germline): SGHTA, FQGTGA. This chain's CDR3 is CASSLTGNTGELFF. DNA for the CDR3: TGTGCCAGCAGCTTAACCGGGAACACCGGGGAGCTGTTTTTT.

V is TRBV28 and J is TRBJ1-1; tentative D call: TRBD1 (6 bases). Germline-derived CDR1 and CDR2 are MDHEN and SYDVKM. The CDR3 extends over 11 amino acids. The CDR3: CALQGNTEAFF. The CDR3 DNA reads TGTGCGCTACAGGGGAACACTGAAGCTTTCTTT.

The chain couples TRBV30 to TRBJ1-2; D remains unclear. Trimming pared 2 bases from V and 6 bases from J, leaving 10 bases between. This CDR3 region has 12 residues. Germline V gene lookup returns CDR1 GTSNPN and CDR2 SVGIG (reference sequence). CDR3 protein: CAWSPPDNGYTF. The CDR3 DNA follows: TGTGCCTGGAGTCCCCCTGACAATGGCTACACCTTC.

The V and J genes are TRBV2 and TRBJ2-7; TRBD1 aligns across 9 bases. Germline CDR1 and CDR2: SNHLY and FYNNEI. CDR3 size: 14 residues. The V and J ends lost 6 bases and 0 bases, in that order; junction bases with no gene match: 3. This CDR3 is CASRLTGGSYEQYF. DNA of the CDR3: TGTGCCAGCAGGTTGACAGGGGGCTCCTACGAGCAGTACTTC.

The rearrangement joins TRBV2 to TRBJ2-6; possibly TRBD1 for D (5 bases). The V gene's germline CDR1 is SNHLY and CDR2 FYNNEI. The CDR3 has 14 amino acids. Trimming removed 5 bases at V and 4 bases at J, with 9 bases between. This CDR3 reads CASSQGLGANVLTF. CDR3 bases: TGTGCCAGCAGTCAGGGTTTGGGGGCCAACGTCCTGACTTTC.

The V and J genes are TRBV28 and TRBJ1-4; D perhaps matches TRBD1 (6 bases). V gave up 4 bases and J gave up 8 bases, with 8 bases separating them. This CDR3 spans 12 amino acids. The germline V gene has CDR1 MDHEN and CDR2 SYDVKM. The CDR3 nucleotides read TGTGCCAGCAGTTACAGGGACGAAAAACTGTTTTTT. Translating it yields CASSYRDEKLFF. Combining the CDR3 with reference TRBV28 and TRBJ1-4 gives the whole variable domain DVKVTQSSRYLVKRTGEKVFLECVQDMDHENMFWYRQDPGLGLRLIYFSYDVKMKEKGDIPEGYSVSREKKERFSLILESASTNQTSMYLCASSYRDEKLFFGSGTQLSVL.

The chain recombines TRBV5-4 with TRBJ2-6, with 11 bases that match TRBD1. The length of the CDR3 is 17 residues. The germline V gene has CDR1 SGHNT and CDR2 YYREEE (reference sequence). The V gene end was trimmed by 3 bases and the J gene end by 2 bases; junction bases not matched to a gene: 4. The CDR3 coding sequence is TGTGCCAGCAGCTCTGGACAGGGGGCCCCTGGGGCCAACGTCCTGACTTTC. Translated: CASSSGQGAPGANVLTF.

The J gene is TRBJ2-7, the V gene TRBV30; 10 bases agree with TRBD1. Germline CDR1 is GTSNPN and CDR2 is SVGIG (reference sequence). CDR3 length equals 12 residues. J lost 2 bases, V lost 5 bases, and 0 bases had no gene match. As DNA, the CDR3 is TGTGCCTGGGGGACAGGGGCCTACGAGCAGTACTTC. This codes for CAWGTGAYEQYF.

The chain joins TRBV5-1 to TRBJ2-3, with 7 bases fitting TRBD2. V shed 5 bases, J shed 2 bases, and the junction held 5 bases outside the gene matches. The length of the CDR3 is 14 residues. In germline, CDR1 is SGHRS, CDR2 YFSETQ. This CDR3 is CASRTSEDTDTQYF. The CDR3 DNA sequence: TGCGCCAGCAGAACTAGCGAAGACACAGATACGCAGTATTTT. The full variable domain, in which reference TRBV5-1 and TRBJ2-3 provide the parts outside the CDR3, is KAGVTQTPRYLIKTRGQQVTLSCSPISGHRSVSWYQQTPGQGLQFLFEYFSETQRNKGNFPGRFSGRQFSNSRSEMNVSTLELGDSALYLCASRTSEDTDTQYFGPGTRLTVL.

This chain joins TRBV5-4 and TRBJ2-3; 8 positions agree with TRBD2. Germline lookup yields CDR1 SGHNT and CDR2 YYREEE (reference sequence). The CDR3 is made up of 17 amino acids. V lost 4 bases and J lost 0; bases outside the gene matches: 10. CDR3 coding DNA: TGTGCCAGCAGCAGGGGGTCAGCGGGAGATAGCACAGATACGCAGTATTTT. As protein: CASSRGSAGDSTDTQYF.

The chain couples TRBV19 to TRBJ2-7, with D tentatively TRBD2 (6 bases). The CDR3 spans 15 residues. V dropped 5 bases and J dropped 3 bases, with 17 bases sitting between them. Germline loops: CDR1 LNHDA, CDR2 SQIVND (reference sequence). CDR3 sequence: CASSLLLAANYEQYF. DNA of the CDR3: TGTGCCAGTAGTCTTCTGTTAGCGGCTAACTACGAGCAGTACTTC.

The chain carries TRBV7-2 and TRBJ2-7, with 9 bases fitting TRBD1. CDR1 and CDR2 (germline): SGHTA, FQGNSA. The CDR3 covers 14 residues. The J segment lost 3 bases and the V segment lost 3 bases, leaving 3 bases of the junction unmatched. CDR3 in amino acids: CASSFDRGYYEQYF. The CDR3 bases are TGTGCCAGCAGCTTCGACAGGGGGTACTACGAGCAGTACTTC.

The chain recombines TRBV4-2 with TRBJ2-1; weak D call: TRBD2 (5 bases). V was pared by 0 bases and J by 7 bases, with 22 bases between. Germline lookup yields CDR1 LGHNA and CDR2 YNFKEQ. This CDR3 spans 18 amino acids. The CDR3 coding sequence is TGTGCCAGCAGCCAAGACTATGGGAGTTCCGCGCGGCAGAATGAGCAGTTCTTC. Translating it yields CASSQDYGSSARQNEQFF.

The gene calls are TRBV12-3 or TRBV12-4 and TRBJ1-5, with 8 bases aligning to TRBD1. The CDR3 sequence is 13 residues long. V shed 4 bases and J 5 bases; nucleotides not matched to a gene: 1. The CDR3 loop reads CASSYRGDQPQHF. In DNA form, the CDR3 reads TGTGCCAGCAGTTACAGGGGGGATCAGCCCCAGCATTTT.

The table lists this clone with a few counts. The rearrangement links TRBV9 to TRBJ2-5, with D possibly matching TRBD2 (6 bases). This CDR3 is built from 16 residues. V dropped 4 bases and J dropped 0 bases, with 16 bases sitting between them. The germline V gene encodes CDR1 SGDLS and CDR2 YYNGEE. CDR3 residues: CASSLGEAGNQETQYF. The CDR3 DNA reads as TGTGCCAGCAGCCTTGGGGAGGCGGGAAACCAAGAGACCCAGTACTTC.

This rearrangement joins TRBV29-1 to TRBJ1-1; 7 nucleotides align to TRBD1. Germline CDR1 reads SQVTM; CDR2 reads ANQGSEA. This CDR3 is 13 amino acids long. V was clipped by 4 bases and J by 5 bases; unmatched bases: 7. The CDR3 loop reads CSVGGGAGTEAFF. CDR3 coding DNA: TGCAGCGTTGGAGGGGGCGCAGGGACTGAAGCTTTCTTT. The full variable domain, completed using reference TRBV29-1 and TRBJ1-1, is SAVISQKPSRDICQRGTSLTIQCQVDSQVTMMFWYRQQPGQSLTLIATANQGSEATYESGFVIDKFPISRPNLTFSTLTVSNMSPEDSSIYLCSVGGGAGTEAFFGQGTRLTVV.

J is TRBJ2-1 and V is TRBV29-1, with 10 bases matching TRBD2. V was clipped by 0 bases and J by 6 bases; unmatched bases: 5. This CDR3 has 15 amino acids. Germline V CDR1 and CDR2: SQVTM, ANQGSEA. The CDR3 loop is CSVEELAGVGNEQFF. CDR3 bases: TGCAGCGTTGAAGAGCTAGCGGGGGTGGGCAATGAGCAGTTCTTC.

The chain employs TRBV3-1 (or the pseudogene TRBV3-2) and TRBJ1-2; 8 nucleotides align to TRBD1. Germline trimming cut 3 bases from V and 2 bases from J; bases unmatched to any gene: 2. Germline V gene lookup returns CDR1 LGHDT and CDR2 YNNKEL (reference sequence). This CDR3 spans 14 amino acids. The DNA for the CDR3 is TGTGCCAGCAGCCAGGGGACAGGAAACTATGGCTACACCTTC. Translation: CASSQGTGNYGYTF.

V gene TRBV27 combines with J gene TRBJ2-5; 8 positions match TRBD2. Germline CDR1 is MNHEY and CDR2 is SMNVEV (reference sequence). The V segment lost 6 bases and the J segment 5 bases; nucleotides outside the gene matches: 17. The CDR3 runs 17 residues. The CDR3 protein is CASSPLKGAGEGETQYF. The CDR3 DNA sequence: TGTGCCAGCAGCCCTCTCAAGGGAGCGGGAGAGGGGGAGACCCAGTACTTC.